This T cell receptor (beta chain) was identified during a study of T cells in Graves' hyperthyroidism and ophthalmopathy. General study results and limits: The model identified upcoming ophthalmopathy a median 6.5 months ahead of onset.

Researchers amplified the TCR beta CDR3 regions from RNA transcripts. Using the HTBI primer set, a first-round RT-PCR was run on the TCR CDR3. One entry per CDR3 protein results from TCRdb running MiXCR on the multiplex PCR reads. The sample lists approximately 330,000 distinct CDR3 sequences; 20% to 25% were seen once. Calling Graves' hyperthyroidism stable meant ophthalmopathy did not progress within 18 months. V lost 3 bases to trimming and J lost 6 bases; unmatched junction nucleotides: 7. Looked up from germline, CDR1 is MDHEN and CDR2 is SYDVKM. The CDR3 totals 16 residues. In regard to this clonotype: Its specificity is unknown.

Sample: blood. The chain uses TRBV28 and TRBJ1-5; TRBD1 matches 11 bases. This TCR derives from a woman aged 50 to 60 with Graves' hyperthyroidism. The CDR3 DNA is TGTGCCAGCAGTTTCCGGACAGGGGGCGGCGGTCAGCCCCAGCATTTT. The encoded protein is CASSFRTGGGGQPQHF.